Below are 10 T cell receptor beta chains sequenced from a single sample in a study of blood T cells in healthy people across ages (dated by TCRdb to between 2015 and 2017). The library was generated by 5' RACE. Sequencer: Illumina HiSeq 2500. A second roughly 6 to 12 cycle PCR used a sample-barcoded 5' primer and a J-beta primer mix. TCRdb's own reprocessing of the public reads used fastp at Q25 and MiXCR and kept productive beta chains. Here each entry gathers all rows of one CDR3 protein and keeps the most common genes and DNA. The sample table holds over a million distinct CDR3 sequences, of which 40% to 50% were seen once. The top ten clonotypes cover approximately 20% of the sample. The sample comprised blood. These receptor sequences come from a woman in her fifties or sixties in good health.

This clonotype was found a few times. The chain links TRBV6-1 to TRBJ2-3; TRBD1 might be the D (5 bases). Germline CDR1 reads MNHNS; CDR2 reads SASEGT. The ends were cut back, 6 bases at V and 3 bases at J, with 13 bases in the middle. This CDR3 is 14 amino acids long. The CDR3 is CASRMTVATDTQYF. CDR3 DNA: TGTGCCAGCAGGATGACAGTAGCTACAGATACGCAGTATTTT.

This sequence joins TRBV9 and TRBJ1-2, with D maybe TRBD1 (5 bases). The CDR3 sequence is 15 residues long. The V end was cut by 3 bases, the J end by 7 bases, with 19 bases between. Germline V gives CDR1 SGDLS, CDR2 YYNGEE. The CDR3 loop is CASSGGGDGKIGYTF. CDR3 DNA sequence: TGTGCCAGCAGCGGAGGTGGGGACGGGAAAATTGGCTACACCTTC. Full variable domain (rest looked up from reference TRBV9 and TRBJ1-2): DSGVTQTPKHLITATGQRVTLRCSPRSGDLSVYWYQQSLDQGLQFLIQYYNGEERAKGNILERFSAQQFPDLHSELNLSSLELGDSALYFCASSGGGDGKIGYTFGSGTRLTVV.

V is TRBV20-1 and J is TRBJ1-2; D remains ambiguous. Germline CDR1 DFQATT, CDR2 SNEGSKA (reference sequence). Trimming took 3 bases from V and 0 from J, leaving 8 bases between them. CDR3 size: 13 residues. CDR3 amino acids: CSASRHSNYGYTF. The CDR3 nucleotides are TGCAGTGCTAGCCGACATTCTAACTATGGCTACACCTTC.

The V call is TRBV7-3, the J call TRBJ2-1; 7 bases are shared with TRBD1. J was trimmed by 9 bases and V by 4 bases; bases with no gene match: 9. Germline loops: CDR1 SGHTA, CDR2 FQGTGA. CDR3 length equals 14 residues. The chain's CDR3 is CASSYGYSGGEQFF. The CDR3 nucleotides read TGTGCCAGCAGCTATGGATACTCAGGGGGTGAGCAGTTCTTC. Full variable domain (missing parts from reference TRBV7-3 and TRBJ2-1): GAGVSQTPSNKVTEKGKYVELRCDPISGHTALYWYRQSLGQGPEFLIYFQGTGAADDSGLPNDRFFAVRPEGSVSTLKIQRTERGDSAVYLCASSYGYSGGEQFFGPGTRLTVL.

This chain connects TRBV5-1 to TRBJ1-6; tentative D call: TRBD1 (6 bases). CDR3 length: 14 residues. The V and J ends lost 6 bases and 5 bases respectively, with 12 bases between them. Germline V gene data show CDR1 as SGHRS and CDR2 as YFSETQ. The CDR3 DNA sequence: TGCGCCAGCACCACGGGACACAATAATTCACCCCTCCACTTT. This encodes CASTTGHNNSPLHF.

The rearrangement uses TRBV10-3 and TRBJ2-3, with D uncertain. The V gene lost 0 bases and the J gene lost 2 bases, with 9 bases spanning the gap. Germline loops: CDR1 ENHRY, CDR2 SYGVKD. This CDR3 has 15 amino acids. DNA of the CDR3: TGTGCCATCAGTGAGTCTGGCCAGCTCACAGATACGCAGTATTTT. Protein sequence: CAISESGQLTDTQYF.

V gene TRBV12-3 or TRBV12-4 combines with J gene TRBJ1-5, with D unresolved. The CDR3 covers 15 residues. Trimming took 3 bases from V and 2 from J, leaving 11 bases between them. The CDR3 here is CASSLRSAGNQPQHF. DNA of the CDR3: TGTGCCAGCAGTTTGAGAAGCGCCGGCAATCAGCCCCAGCATTTT.

CDR3 amino acids: CASSPGLAGRNTQYF. The DNA of the CDR3 is TGTGCCAGCAGCCCAGGACTAGCGGGAAGGAATACGCAGTATTTT. The chain carries TRBV2 and TRBJ2-3; 12 bases fit TRBD2. The CDR3 extends over 15 amino acids. Trimming took 6 bases from V and 7 from J; bases not matched to a gene: 8. CDR1 is SNHLY, CDR2 FYNNEI, per germline.

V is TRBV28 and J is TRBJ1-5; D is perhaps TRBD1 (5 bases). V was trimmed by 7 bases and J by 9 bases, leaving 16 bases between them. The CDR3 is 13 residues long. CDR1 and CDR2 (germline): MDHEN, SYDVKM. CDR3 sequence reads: CASTTGVSTPQHF. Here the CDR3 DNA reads TGTGCCAGCACCACGGGGGTGTCGACGCCCCAGCATTTT.

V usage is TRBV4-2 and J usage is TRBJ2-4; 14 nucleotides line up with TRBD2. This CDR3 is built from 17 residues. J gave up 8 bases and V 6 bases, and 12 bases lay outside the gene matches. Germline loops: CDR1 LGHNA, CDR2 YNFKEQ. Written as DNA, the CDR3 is TGTGCCAGCAGACGCACCGGGACTAGCGGGAGCTGGGACATTCAGTACTTC. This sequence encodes CASRRTGTSGSWDIQYF.